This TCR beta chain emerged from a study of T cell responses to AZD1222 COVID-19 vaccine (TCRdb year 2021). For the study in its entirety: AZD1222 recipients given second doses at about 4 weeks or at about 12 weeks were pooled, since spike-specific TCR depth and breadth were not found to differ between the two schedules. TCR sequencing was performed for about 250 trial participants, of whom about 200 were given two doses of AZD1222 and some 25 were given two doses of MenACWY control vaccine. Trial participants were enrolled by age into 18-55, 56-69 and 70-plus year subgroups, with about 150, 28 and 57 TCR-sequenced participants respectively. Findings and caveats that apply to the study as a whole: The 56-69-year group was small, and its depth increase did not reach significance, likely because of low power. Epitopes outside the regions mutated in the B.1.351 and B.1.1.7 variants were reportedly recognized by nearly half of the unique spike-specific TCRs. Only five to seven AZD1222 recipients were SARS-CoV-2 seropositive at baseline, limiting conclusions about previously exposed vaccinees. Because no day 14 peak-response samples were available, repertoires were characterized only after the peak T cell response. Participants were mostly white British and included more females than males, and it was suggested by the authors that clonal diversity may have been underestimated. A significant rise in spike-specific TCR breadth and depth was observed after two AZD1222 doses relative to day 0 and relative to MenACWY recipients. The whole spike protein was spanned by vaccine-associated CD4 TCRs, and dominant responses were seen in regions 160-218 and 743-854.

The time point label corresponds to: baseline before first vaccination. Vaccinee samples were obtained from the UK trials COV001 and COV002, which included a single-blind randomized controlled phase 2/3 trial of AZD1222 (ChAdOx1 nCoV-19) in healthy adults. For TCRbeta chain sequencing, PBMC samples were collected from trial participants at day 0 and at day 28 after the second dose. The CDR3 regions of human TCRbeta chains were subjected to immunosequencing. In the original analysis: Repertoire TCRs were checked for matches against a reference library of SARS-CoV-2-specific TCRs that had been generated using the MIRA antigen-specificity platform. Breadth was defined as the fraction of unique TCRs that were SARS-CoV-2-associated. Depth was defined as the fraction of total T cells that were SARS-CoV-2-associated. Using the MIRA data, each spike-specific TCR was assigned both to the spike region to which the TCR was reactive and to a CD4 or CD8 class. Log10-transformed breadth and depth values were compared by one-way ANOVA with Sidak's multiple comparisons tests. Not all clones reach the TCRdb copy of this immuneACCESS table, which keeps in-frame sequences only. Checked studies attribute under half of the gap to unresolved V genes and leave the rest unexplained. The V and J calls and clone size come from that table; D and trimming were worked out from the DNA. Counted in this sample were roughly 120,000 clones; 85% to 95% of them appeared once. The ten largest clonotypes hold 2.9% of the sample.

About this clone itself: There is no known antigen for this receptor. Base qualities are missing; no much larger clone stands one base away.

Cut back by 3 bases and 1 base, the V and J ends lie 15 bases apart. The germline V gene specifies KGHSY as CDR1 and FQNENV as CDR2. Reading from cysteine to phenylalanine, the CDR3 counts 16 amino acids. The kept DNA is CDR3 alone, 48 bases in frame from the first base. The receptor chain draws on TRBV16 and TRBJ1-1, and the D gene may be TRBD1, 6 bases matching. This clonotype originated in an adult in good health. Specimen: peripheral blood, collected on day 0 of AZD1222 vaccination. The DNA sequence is TGTGCCAGCAGCCAGACCTCGGGGGGCCGGAACACTGAAGCTTTCTTT. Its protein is CASSQTSGGRNTEAFF.